The entry below gives a single TCR beta chain sequence along with its context. Deletions cut 1 base from V and 5 bases from J, with 12 bases between. Germline V CDR1 and CDR2: KGHSH, LQKENI. The CDR3 has 14 amino acids. In the authors' methods: Amplification of reference gene primers provided the estimated nucleated cell counts. Assay: immunoSEQ multiplex PCR; the TCRdb copy retains only in-frame clones and omits some. V, J and clone size derive from that table, while D and trimming were established from the DNA sequence. This table holds some 250,000 clones, 86% found once. This specimen comes from a study of blood T cell repertoires in COVID-19. On the study more broadly: The origin of the acute and convalescent COVID-19 samples was the United States, Italy and Spain. T cells, B-cell-depleted T cells, or PBMCs provided the cDNA or gDNA that served as material.

This clonotype was sampled from a man under 40 with active or convalescent COVID-19. V and J are TRBV18 and TRBJ2-7; maybe TRBD1 (6 bases). The specimen was peripheral blood. The CDR3 region has the DNA TGTGCCAGCTCACCACTAGACAGGCTGCACGAGCAGTACTTC. This translates into CASSPLDRLHEQYF.